The 15 T cell receptor beta chains below come from one sample, sequenced in a study of long-term antiretroviral therapy in people with HIV. Version v3.0 of the immunoSEQ assay ran at survey level. Clones were sequenced by immunoSEQ multiplex PCR, and TCRdb holds only the in-frame ones, with some missing. Of about 6,500 clones in the sample, roughly 85% were seen once. The sample was unsorted PBMCs, taken 3.7 years after starting antiretroviral therapy. Source of these receptors: a woman between 50 and 59 years old with HIV.

The chain couples TRBV20-1 to TRBJ2-3, with unresolved D. The CDR3 spans 11 residues. Trimming removed 4 bases at V and 5 bases at J, with 7 bases between. Germline CDR1 is DFQATT and CDR2 is SNEGSKA (reference sequence). CDR3 region: CSAIGEDTQYF. The CDR3 DNA reads as TGCAGTGCTATAGGAGAAGATACGCAGTATTTT.

The chain uses TRBV4-3 and TRBJ2-2, with TRBD2 matching 9 bases. CDR3 length equals 16 residues. V lost 0 bases to trimming and J lost 4 bases; unmatched junction nucleotides: 3. Germline V CDR1 and CDR2: LGHNA, YSLEER. CDR3 in amino acids: CASSQEPSGTTGELFF. The CDR3 DNA reads as TGCGCCAGCAGCCAAGAACCTAGCGGGACCACCGGGGAGCTGTTTTTT.

J is TRBJ1-5 and V is TRBV10-3; TRBD1 might be the D (6 bases). V gave up 5 bases and J gave up 2 bases, with 10 bases separating them. The CDR3 sequence is 14 residues long. The germline gives CDR1 ENHRY, CDR2 SYGVKD. The CDR3 spells CAISTGFGNQPQHF. CDR3 nucleotides: TGTGCCATCAGTACAGGGTTCGGCAATCAGCCCCAGCATTTT.

The rearrangement uses TRBV2 and TRBJ2-1; D is uncertain. The CDR3 is 14 residues long. Germline loops: CDR1 SNHLY, CDR2 FYNNEI. Trimming pared 1 base from V and 5 bases from J, leaving 9 bases between. CDR3 amino acids: CASSEVISHNEQFF. For the CDR3, the DNA is TGTGCCAGCAGTGAAGTGATCTCTCACAATGAGCAGTTCTTC.

The genes are TRBV18 and TRBJ2-3; either TRBD1 or TRBD2 may supply D (5 bases each). This CDR3 has 14 amino acids. Germline CDR1 is KGHSH and CDR2 is LQKENI. V was trimmed by 0 bases and J by 2 bases, leaving 6 bases between them. CDR3 sequence (DNA): TGTGCCAGCTCACCACCGGGACCCACAGATACGCAGTATTTT. Translation: CASSPPGPTDTQYF.

The V call is TRBV28, the J call TRBJ1-2; 10 bases match TRBD1. V was pared by 4 bases and J by 5 bases, with 4 bases of the junction left unmatched. Germline loops: CDR1 MDHEN, CDR2 SYDVKM. The CDR3 runs to 14 residues. CDR3 DNA sequence: TGTGCCAGCAGTTCCGGACAGGGGGAATATGGCTACACCTTC. It translates to CASSSGQGEYGYTF.

The DNA of the CDR3 is TGTGCCACCAGCAGAGGACTAGCGGACACAGATACGCAGTATTTT. Translating gives CATSRGLADTDTQYF. V is TRBV15 and J is TRBJ2-3, with 9 bases lining up with TRBD2. Germline-derived CDR1 and CDR2 are LNHNV and YYDKDF (reference sequence). The CDR3 runs to 15 residues. J was trimmed by 2 bases and V by 1 base; bases with no gene match: 1.

The chain couples TRBV7-9 to TRBJ2-4; no definite D call. Trimming took 5 bases from V and 9 from J, leaving 17 bases between them. This CDR3 is built from 14 residues. Germline V lookup: CDR1 SEHNR, CDR2 FQNEAQ (reference sequence). Here the CDR3 DNA reads TGTGCCAGCAGCCCGCCCAGCTTTCCTACCATTCAGTACTTC. Its protein product is CASSPPSFPTIQYF.

This clone came up once. An end of the junction differs from the germline gene, which may be a read error. The chain's CDR3 is CASSQGLRANTGELFF. The CDR3 coding sequence is TGTGCCAGCAGTCAAGGACTCCGCGCGAACACCGGGGAGCTGTTTTTT. This chain joins TRBV4-2 and TRBJ2-2; possibly TRBD2 for D (5 bases). The CDR3 runs to 16 residues. From germline, CDR1 is LGHNA and CDR2 YNFKEQ.

This clone was found once. The chain joins TRBV11-2 to TRBJ1-4, with D perhaps matching TRBD1 (6 bases). Trimming shortened V by 5 bases and J by 6 bases, and 19 bases separated the two germline ends. Per the germline V gene, CDR1 is SGHAT and CDR2 is FQNNGV. This CDR3 comprises 16 residues. CDR3 loop: CASSLSPGGRYEKLFF. CDR3 in DNA: TGTGCCAGCAGCCTCTCTCCGGGGGGGCGTTATGAAAAACTGTTTTTT.

This chain links TRBV7-9 with TRBJ1-4, with D maybe TRBD1 (5 bases). The V gene lost 4 bases and the J gene lost 0 bases, with 18 bases spanning the gap. This CDR3 has 18 amino acids. Germline V lookup: CDR1 SEHNR, CDR2 FQNEAQ (reference sequence). The CDR3 region is CASSSSIGGGATNEKLFF. The CDR3 coding sequence is TGTGCCAGCAGCTCATCCATCGGGGGGGGAGCAACTAATGAAAAACTGTTTTTT.

This rearrangement joins TRBV11-2 to TRBJ2-7, with 11 bases aligning to TRBD1. CDR1 is SGHAT and CDR2 is FQNNGV in the germline V gene. Trimming removed 4 bases from V and 4 bases from J; junction bases left unmatched: 9. The CDR3 has 16 amino acids. This CDR3 is CASSSAGTGGPYEQYF. The CDR3 bases are TGTGCCAGCAGCTCCGCCGGGACAGGGGGACCTTACGAGCAGTACTTC.

This clone was seen just once. The chain recombines TRBV28 with TRBJ1-1; 7 positions match TRBD1. Germline V lookup: CDR1 MDHEN, CDR2 SYDVKM. CDR3 length equals 14 residues. Trimming at V came to 3 bases and at J to 0 bases, leaving 1 base not matched to a gene. The CDR3 sequence is CASSFRGLNTEAFF. The CDR3 region has the DNA TGTGCCAGCAGTTTTAGGGGGCTGAACACTGAAGCTTTCTTT.

This rearrangement joins TRBV28 to TRBJ2-7; 11 bases match TRBD1. J lost 4 bases, V lost 5 bases, and 4 bases had no gene match. CDR3 length equals 14 residues. Looked up from germline, CDR1 is MDHEN and CDR2 is SYDVKM. Here the CDR3 DNA reads TGTGCCAGCAGTCGGACAGGGGGCGGGTACGAGCAGTACTTC. Translated, it gives CASSRTGGGYEQYF.

This clone has just a few counts. J is TRBJ2-2 and V is TRBV7-9; TRBD2 aligns across 7 bases. Germline CDR1 SEHNR, CDR2 FQNEAQ (reference sequence). The CDR3 consists of 17 residues. V gave up 4 bases and J gave up 3 bases; unmatched junction bases: 11. The CDR3 DNA is TGTGCCAGCAGCTGGCCGTGGGAGGGGCGCGACACCGGGGAGCTGTTTTTT. It is translated as CASSWPWEGRDTGELFF.